This T cell receptor (beta chain) was recovered during a study of T cell responses to AZD1222 COVID-19 vaccine. Assay used: immunoSEQ multiplex PCR; TCRdb lists only in-frame clones, some missing. Of 150,000 to 180,000 clones listed, about 85% are singletons. As to this clone: Its antigen is undetermined.

Study-wide points: White British people made up most donors, females outnumbered males, and clonal diversity was possibly underestimated. Increased Spike-specific TCR breadth and depth were observed after two AZD1222 doses.

Germline assignment: CDR1 LGHDT and CDR2 YNNKEL (reference sequence). Losses at the gene ends were 4 bases for V and 2 bases for J; bases not matched to a gene: 2. This CDR3 is 16 amino acids long. Source: peripheral blood, taken on day 0 of AZD1222 vaccination. This chain links TRBV3-1 (or the pseudogene TRBV3-2) with TRBJ2-5, with 15 bases aligning to TRBD2. This receptor was obtained from an adult in good health. In DNA, the CDR3 is TGTGCCAGCAGCCCCGGGACTAGCGGGGGGCAAGAGACCCAGTACTTC. Its translation is CASSPGTSGGQETQYF.